The sample holds one count of the clone carrying this TCR beta chain. Its cognate antigen is unknown. The entry originates in a study of shared clonotypes between healthy human individuals. Study-wide points: Having only a few donors restricted how much genetic and exposure-history diversity was captured. It was expected that sequencing depth would affect clonotype sharing among donors. Compared with clonotypes that all four donors shared, non-shared clonotypes had lower generation probabilities.

Profiled with immunoSEQ multiplex PCR; TCRdb holds only in-frame clones, not every one. This sample has around 600,000 clones, with approximately 95% found just once. Per the germline V gene, CDR1 is LNHDA and CDR2 is SQIVND (reference sequence). V was pared by 3 bases and J by 3 bases, with 11 bases between. CDR3 size: 15 residues. As defined, naive CD8 cells were CD45RO-negative and positively selected for CCR7, with terminally differentiated effector memory CD45RA+ cells excluded. J is TRBJ1-4 and V is TRBV19; a possible D gene is TRBD1 (5 bases). Sample: naive CD8+ T cells sorted from blood. The TCR comes from a woman younger than 45 in good health. The CDR3 loop reads CASSIQGLANEKLFF. As DNA, the CDR3 is TGTGCCAGTAGTATTCAGGGACTGGCTAATGAAAAACTGTTTTTT.